The present TCR beta chain was sequenced within a study of blood T cell repertoires in COVID-19. Study overall: Sources were T cells, B-cell-depleted T cells, or PBMCs; the material itself was cDNA or gDNA.

Sequencing used immunoSEQ multiplex PCR; TCRdb keeps in-frame clones, though not all of them. The sample has 150,000 to 160,000 clones; roughly 78% are singletons. The CDR3 consists of 14 residues. Trimming stripped 0 bases from V and 3 bases from J, with 5 bases between. CDR1 is MNHNY, CDR2 SVGAGI, per germline (reference sequence). The chain links TRBV6-6 to TRBJ1-4, with no clear D. Sequenced material: peripheral blood. The clonotype comes from a man at least 80 years old with acute or convalescent COVID-19. In nucleotides, the CDR3 is TGTGCCAGCAGTTACTCACAGTCTAATGAAAAACTGTTTTTT. As protein: CASSYSQSNEKLFF.